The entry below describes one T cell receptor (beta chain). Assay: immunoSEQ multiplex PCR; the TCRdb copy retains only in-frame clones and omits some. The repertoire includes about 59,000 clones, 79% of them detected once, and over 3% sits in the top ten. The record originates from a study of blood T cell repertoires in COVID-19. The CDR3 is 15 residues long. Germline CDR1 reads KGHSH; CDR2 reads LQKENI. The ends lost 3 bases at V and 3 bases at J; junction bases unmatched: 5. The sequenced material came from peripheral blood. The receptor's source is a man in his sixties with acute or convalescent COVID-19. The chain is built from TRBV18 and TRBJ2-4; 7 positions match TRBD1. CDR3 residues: CASSPWSGGKNIQYF. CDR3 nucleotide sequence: TGTGCCAGCTCACCTTGGTCAGGGGGCAAAAACATTCAGTACTTC.